The rows below give T cell receptor beta chains drawn from one sample of a study of T cell responses to AZD1222 COVID-19 vaccine. Sequenced by immunoSEQ multiplex PCR; TCRdb stores in-frame clones only, minus some. Found here are about 200,000 clones, roughly 92% of them singletons; the top ten hold roughly 1%. Here the sequenced sample was peripheral blood, taken 28 days after the second AZD1222 dose. These receptors were obtained from an adult who received the AZD1222 COVID-19 vaccine. Both conserved end residues are part of each CDR3. D genes are given only for firm matches. Some rows mark clone size as missing; the rest say once, few, many or name a class of expanded clone.

clone_size d_call j_call v_call cdr3_aa cdr3_nt
. . TRBJ1-6 TRBV4-1 CASSQHGAYNSPLHF TGCGCCAGCAGCCAACACGGGGCCTATAATTCACCCCTCCACTTT
. . TRBJ1-2 TRBV18 CASSLEDYGYTF TGTGCCAGCTCACTCGAGGACTATGGCTACACCTTC
. TRBD1 TRBJ2-5 TRBV27 CASSLWGQGLETQYF TGTGCCAGCAGTTTATGGGGACAGGGGTTAGAGACCCAGTACTTC
. . TRBJ2-6 TRBV5-4 CASSPIGVGTGANVLTF TGTGCCAGCAGCCCCATTGGAGTGGGAACTGGGGCCAACGTCCTGACTTTC
. . TRBJ2-7 TRBV18 CASSPPRDIYEQYF TGTGCCAGCTCACCACCTAGGGACATCTACGAGCAGTACTTC
once TRBD1 TRBJ1-5 TRBV5-1 CASSQTGEGNQPQHF TGCGCCAGCAGCCAAACAGGGGAGGGCAATCAGCCCCAGCATTTT
. . TRBJ1-5 TRBV28 CASSLVGGVGDNQPQHF TGTGCCAGCAGTTTGGTTGGGGGTGTTGGGGACAATCAGCCCCAGCATTTT
. . TRBJ1-1 TRBV5-1 CASSLEELNTEAFF TGCGCCAGCAGCTTGGAGGAACTGAACACTGAAGCTTTCTTT
. . TRBJ2-7 TRBV5-1 CASSLNGNRRNKQQYF TGCGCCAGCAGCTTGAACGGGAACCGACGGAATAAGCAGCAGTACTTC
. . TRBJ2-5 TRBV7-7 CASSLGLGETQYF TGTGCCAGCAGCTTGGGGTTGGGAGAGACCCAGTACTTC
. . TRBJ1-1 TRBV4-3 CASSQGGGLNTEAFF TGCGCCAGCAGCCAAGGGGGCGGATTGAACACTGAAGCTTTCTTT
. . TRBJ1-1 TRBV9 CASSAGRPGNTEAFF TGTGCCAGCAGCGCCGGACGACCGGGGAACACTGAAGCTTTCTTT
. . TRBJ1-2 TRBV7-2 CASSLYQANYGYTF TGTGCCAGCAGCTTATACCAGGCTAACTATGGCTACACCTTC
once TRBD1 TRBJ1-1 TRBV19 CASSMSGGFFAFF TGTGCCAGTAGTATGTCAGGGGGGTTTTTCGCTTTCTTT
. . TRBJ1-2 TRBV6-4 CASSDSTGYYGYTF TGTGCCAGCAGTGACTCGACAGGCTACTATGGCTACACCTTC
. TRBD2 TRBJ2-7 TRBV6-5 CASSIGLAGEQYF TGTGCCAGCAGTATAGGACTAGCCGGCGAGCAGTACTTC
. . TRBJ1-2 TRBV2 CASSEGGTRYGYTF TGTGCCAGCAGTGAAGGGGGGACGCGCTATGGCTACACCTTC
. . TRBJ1-5 TRBV5-5 CASSLEDQPQHF TGTGCCAGCAGCTTGGAGGATCAGCCCCAGCATTTT
. . TRBJ2-7 TRBV6-2/TRBV6-3 CASSYAGTPTYEQYF TGTGCCAGCAGTTACGCCGGGACTCCGACCTACGAGCAGTACTTC
. . TRBJ1-2 TRBV7-9 CASSGGISNYGYTF TGTGCCAGCTCTGGGGGAATAAGTAACTATGGCTACACCTTC
. . TRBJ1-4 TRBV7-2 CASSPQPVATNEKLFF TGTGCCAGCAGCCCACAGCCGGTCGCAACTAATGAAAAACTGTTTTTT
. . TRBJ1-1 TRBV6-2/TRBV6-3 CASSPLGGGEAFF TGTGCCAGCAGTCCCCTGGGGGGCGGTGAAGCTTTCTTT
. . TRBJ1-2 TRBV30 CAWSVRAEKAGYTF TGTGCCTGGAGTGTACGGGCGGAAAAGGCTGGCTACACCTTC
. . TRBJ1-2 TRBV21-1 CASSKTGEEDGYTF TGTGCCAGCAGTAAAACAGGGGAAGAGGATGGCTACACCTTC
few . TRBJ2-1 TRBV30 CAWSVPPQEQFF TGTGCCTGGAGTGTACCCCCTCAGGAGCAGTTCTTC
. . TRBJ2-1 TRBV6-5 CASSYTTNTGSEQFF TGTGCCAGCAGTTACACGACTAATACAGGGAGTGAGCAGTTCTTC
. . TRBJ1-1 TRBV7-9 CASSLDGGANTEAFF TGTGCCAGCAGCTTAGACGGGGGTGCGAACACTGAAGCTTTCTTT
. TRBD2 TRBJ2-7 TRBV10-2 CASTRGVSYEQYF TGCGCCAGTACCCGGGGGGTCTCCTACGAGCAGTACTTC
. . TRBJ1-2 TRBV6-5 CASSYSSGRAGRGYTF TGTGCCAGCAGTTACTCGAGCGGGAGGGCGGGGCGAGGCTACACCTTC